The clone carrying this TCR beta chain came up a few times. This entry comes from a study of cytomegalovirus exposure and HLA in healthy donors. The PCR had 60 Vbeta and 13 Jbeta primers. The repertoire was sequenced with immunoSEQ multiplex PCR; TCRdb's copy has only in-frame clones and lacks some. The sample includes about 160,000 clones, roughly 80% of them seen just once. Unrecorded immune exposure was likely among donors, who were nominally healthy when sampled. V dropped 5 bases and J dropped 5; count of bases not matched to a gene: 8. Germline CDR1 reads SGHAT; CDR2 reads FQNNGV. CDR3 length: 14 amino acids.

The V call is TRBV11-2, the J call TRBJ1-1; 7 nucleotides line up with TRBD1. This clonotype was obtained from a male donor in good health and CMV-seropositive. Sequencing was done on a sample of PBMCs. The CDR3 nucleotides read TGTGCCAGCAGCGCGCGACAGGGTTATACTGAAGCTTTCTTT. Amino acids: CASSARQGYTEAFF.